These T cell receptor beta chains were read from a single sample in a study of blood T cell repertoires in COVID-19. Sequenced by immunoSEQ multiplex PCR; TCRdb stores in-frame clones only, minus some. The data hold under 350,000 clones, with 80% to 90% observed a single time. The sequenced sample was PBMCs or T cells enriched from blood (not recorded which). These receptors all come from a woman in her thirties or forties with acute COVID-19. Each CDR3 is given with its conserved first and last residue. A D gene is named only where the DNA matches it firmly. The listing skips clone size in some rows; elsewhere it reads once, few, many or a size class.

D gene: TRBD1; clone size: -; V gene: TRBV28; J gene: TRBJ1-1; CDR3 DNA: TGTGCCAGCAGTATCGCCGGGACAGGGAACACTGAAGCTTTCTTT; CDR3 protein: CASSIAGTGNTEAFF
D gene: TRBD1; clone size: -; V gene: TRBV18; J gene: TRBJ2-7; CDR3 DNA: TGTGCCAGCTCACCACCGTCCCAGGGGGCCTACGAGCAGTACTTC; CDR3 protein: CASSPPSQGAYEQYF
D gene: -; clone size: once; V gene: TRBV5-6; J gene: TRBJ1-6; CDR3 DNA: TGTGCCAGCAGCTTGCCTTCAGGGTCCTCACCCCTCCACTTT; CDR3 protein: CASSLPSGSSPLHF
D gene: TRBD1; clone size: -; V gene: TRBV12-3/TRBV12-4; J gene: TRBJ2-5; CDR3 DNA: TGTGCCAGCACCCTGGACAGGGCACAGACCCAGTACTTC; CDR3 protein: CASTLDRAQTQYF
D gene: TRBD1; clone size: -; V gene: TRBV19; J gene: TRBJ1-1; CDR3 DNA: TGTGCCAGTAAGACAGGGGATATGAACACTGAAGCTTTCTTT; CDR3 protein: CASKTGDMNTEAFF
D gene: -; clone size: few; V gene: TRBV3-1/TRBV3-2; J gene: TRBJ1-4; CDR3 DNA: TGTGCCAGCAGCATCAGGTCCGAACTGTTTTTT; CDR3 protein: CASSIRSELFF
D gene: -; clone size: -; V gene: TRBV18; J gene: TRBJ2-5; CDR3 DNA: TGTGCCAGCTCAAGAACAGGCTTACAAGAGACCCAGTACTTC; CDR3 protein: CASSRTGLQETQYF
D gene: -; clone size: -; V gene: TRBV3-1/TRBV3-2; J gene: TRBJ1-3; CDR3 DNA: TGTGCCAGCAGCCAAGGCCGACAGGCGTCTGGAAACACCATATATTTT; CDR3 protein: CASSQGRQASGNTIYF
D gene: -; clone size: once; V gene: TRBV9; J gene: TRBJ1-4; CDR3 DNA: TGTGCCAGCAGCGGATCCCGGGACACGGGCAATGAAAAACTGTTTTTT; CDR3 protein: CASSGSRDTGNEKLFF
D gene: TRBD2; clone size: -; V gene: TRBV5-3; J gene: TRBJ2-3; CDR3 DNA: TGTGCCAGAAGCTTGGTAGCGGGAGGGAAAGATACGCAGTATTTT; CDR3 protein: CARSLVAGGKDTQYF
D gene: TRBD1; clone size: -; V gene: TRBV10-3; J gene: TRBJ1-1; CDR3 DNA: TGTGCCATCAAAACAGGGGGACAGGACACTGAAGCTTTCTTT; CDR3 protein: CAIKTGGQDTEAFF
D gene: -; clone size: -; V gene: TRBV19; J gene: TRBJ2-6; CDR3 DNA: TGTGCCAGTAGCCGCCAGACAGGTGCCGGGGCCAACGTCCTGACTTTC; CDR3 protein: CASSRQTGAGANVLTF
D gene: TRBD1; clone size: once; V gene: TRBV6-2/TRBV6-3; J gene: TRBJ1-2; CDR3 DNA: TGTGCCAGCAACCCGGGACAGATCTTCTATGGCTACACCTTC; CDR3 protein: CASNPGQIFYGYTF
D gene: TRBD1; clone size: -; V gene: TRBV7-9; J gene: TRBJ1-5; CDR3 DNA: TGTGCCAGCAGCCACGTGACAGGGGGTAGTTTGTGGAGCAATCAGCCCCAGCATTTT; CDR3 protein: CASSHVTGGSLWSNQPQHF
D gene: TRBD2; clone size: -; V gene: TRBV7-8; J gene: TRBJ2-7; CDR3 DNA: TGTGCCAGCAGCTTAAGATCTGCGGGAGGGCCGGACGAGCAGTACTTC; CDR3 protein: CASSLRSAGGPDEQYF
D gene: TRBD2; clone size: -; V gene: TRBV7-9; J gene: TRBJ2-5; CDR3 DNA: TGTGCCAGCAGCTCCGGACTAGTTGCGGGCGAGACCCAGTACTTC; CDR3 protein: CASSSGLVAGETQYF
D gene: TRBD2; clone size: -; V gene: TRBV3-1/TRBV3-2; J gene: TRBJ2-3; CDR3 DNA: TGTGCCAGCAGCCAACCCTCGCCGGGACTAGCGGGGCGCACAGATACGCAGTATTTT; CDR3 protein: CASSQPSPGLAGRTDTQYF
D gene: TRBD1; clone size: -; V gene: TRBV11-2; J gene: TRBJ2-1; CDR3 DNA: TGTGCCAGCAGGCTAAGACAGGGCGATGAGCAGTTCTTC; CDR3 protein: CASRLRQGDEQFF
D gene: TRBD2; clone size: -; V gene: TRBV5-4; J gene: TRBJ2-3; CDR3 DNA: TGTGCCACCAGACTAGCGGGGGGAGATACGCAGTATTTT; CDR3 protein: CATRLAGGDTQYF
D gene: TRBD2; clone size: -; V gene: TRBV6-7; J gene: TRBJ2-1; CDR3 DNA: TGTGCCAGCAGTCTGACTAGCGGGAGGGCGGGCGAGCAGTTCTTC; CDR3 protein: CASSLTSGRAGEQFF
D gene: -; clone size: -; V gene: TRBV7-8; J gene: TRBJ2-4; CDR3 DNA: TGTGCCAGCAGCTTACCAGGGTTTGACAAAAACATTCAGTACTTC; CDR3 protein: CASSLPGFDKNIQYF
D gene: -; clone size: -; V gene: TRBV6-5; J gene: TRBJ2-1; CDR3 DNA: TGTGCCAGCAGTCGGACTGGATACAATGAGCAGTTCTTC; CDR3 protein: CASSRTGYNEQFF
D gene: -; clone size: -; V gene: TRBV10-3; J gene: TRBJ1-2; CDR3 DNA: TGTGCCACCCTCTTTCCGGGTTCCACGGGCTACACCTTC; CDR3 protein: CATLFPGSTGYTF
D gene: -; clone size: once; V gene: TRBV28; J gene: TRBJ1-1; CDR3 DNA: TGTGCCAGCAGTTTTGAGAGAACTGAAGCTTTCTTT; CDR3 protein: CASSFERTEAFF
D gene: -; clone size: -; V gene: TRBV11-2; J gene: TRBJ2-5; CDR3 DNA: TGTGCCAGCAGCCGAGGGTCCCGAGAGACCCAGTACTTC; CDR3 protein: CASSRGSRETQYF
D gene: -; clone size: -; V gene: TRBV19; J gene: TRBJ1-2; CDR3 DNA: TGTGCCAGTAGTGCCAAACAGGGTTCTAACTATGGCTACACCTTC; CDR3 protein: CASSAKQGSNYGYTF
D gene: -; clone size: -; V gene: TRBV4-3; J gene: TRBJ1-2; CDR3 DNA: TGCGCCAGCAGCCCAACGACAGAAATCTATGGCTACACCTTC; CDR3 protein: CASSPTTEIYGYTF
D gene: TRBD1; clone size: many; V gene: TRBV6-5; J gene: TRBJ2-2; CDR3 DNA: TGTGCCAGCAGCCCCGGGACAGGGGTCACCGGGGAGCTGTTTTTT; CDR3 protein: CASSPGTGVTGELFF